This TCR beta chain was found in a study of cytomegalovirus exposure and HLA in healthy donors. Study-level results: Several V segments, TRBV6-2 and TRBV6-3 among them, could not be told apart and were dropped.

It was with 60 Vbeta and 13 Jbeta primers that the PCR ran. The table came from immunoSEQ multiplex PCR; TCRdb's copy has only in-frame clones and leaves some out. The sample consists of approximately 89,000 clones, about 70% of them appearing once. Germline V gene data show CDR1 as SGHTA and CDR2 as FQGNSA. The V gene lost 8 bases and the J gene lost 8 bases, with 18 bases spanning the gap. This CDR3 has 13 amino acids. Only a few counts were recorded for this clone. The target antigen is unknown. The specimen sequenced was PBMCs. This clonotype was obtained from a female donor in good health and CMV-seronegative. The J gene is TRBJ1-2, the V gene TRBV7-2; a weak D match, TRBD1 (6 bases). The CDR3 coding sequence is TGTGCCAGCGGAAAACAGGGTAGTCGGGGCTACACCTTC. It encodes CASGKQGSRGYTF.